This T cell receptor (beta chain) was captured by sequencing in a study of control samples from healthy donors and cancer patients. CDR1 is MGHDK, CDR2 SYGVNS, per germline. Trimming left V 5 bases short and J 4 bases short, with 11 bases between. CDR3 size: 13 residues. Produced via immunoSEQ multiplex PCR; TCRdb's table is partial and in-frame only. The data hold around 250,000 clones, with over 75% observed a single time. This clonotype was obtained from a woman aged 60-70 years with lung cancer. Input material: PBMCs. J is TRBJ1-2 and V is TRBV25-1, with D unclear. CDR3 in amino acids: CASSFGLRYGYTF. CDR3 in DNA: TGTGCCAGCAGTTTTGGGCTCCGCTATGGCTACACCTTC.